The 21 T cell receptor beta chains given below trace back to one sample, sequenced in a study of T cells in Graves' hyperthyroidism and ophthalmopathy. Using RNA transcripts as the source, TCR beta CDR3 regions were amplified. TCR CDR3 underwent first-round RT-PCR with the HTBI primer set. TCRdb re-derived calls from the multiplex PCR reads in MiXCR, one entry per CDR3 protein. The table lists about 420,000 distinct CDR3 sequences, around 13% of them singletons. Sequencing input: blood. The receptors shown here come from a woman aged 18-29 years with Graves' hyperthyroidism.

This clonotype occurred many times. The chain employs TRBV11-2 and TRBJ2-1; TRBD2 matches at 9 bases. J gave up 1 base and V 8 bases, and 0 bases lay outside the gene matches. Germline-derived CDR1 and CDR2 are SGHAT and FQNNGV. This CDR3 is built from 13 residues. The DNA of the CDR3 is TGTGCCAGCGGACTAGCGTCCTACAATGAGCAGTTCTTC. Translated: CASGLASYNEQFF.

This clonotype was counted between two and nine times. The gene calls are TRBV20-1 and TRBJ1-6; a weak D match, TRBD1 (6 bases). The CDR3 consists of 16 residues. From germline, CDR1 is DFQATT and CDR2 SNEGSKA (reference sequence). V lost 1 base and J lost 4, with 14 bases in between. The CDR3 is CSARGGGGGYNSPLHF. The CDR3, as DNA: TGCAGTGCTAGAGGAGGGGGGGGCGGGTATAATTCACCCCTCCACTTT.

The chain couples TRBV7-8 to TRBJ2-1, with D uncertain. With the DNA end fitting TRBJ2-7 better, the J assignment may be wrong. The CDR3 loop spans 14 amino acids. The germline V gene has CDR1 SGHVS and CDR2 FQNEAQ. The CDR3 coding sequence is TGTGCCAGCAGCGTTGATCCCGGGCGCAATGAGCAGTACTTC. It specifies CASSVDPGRNEQYF.

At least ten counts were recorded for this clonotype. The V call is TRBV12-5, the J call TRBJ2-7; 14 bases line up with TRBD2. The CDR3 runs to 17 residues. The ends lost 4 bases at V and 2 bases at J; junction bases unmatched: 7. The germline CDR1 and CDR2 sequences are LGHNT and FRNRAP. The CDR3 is CASGSKGLAGVTYEQYF. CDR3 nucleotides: TGTGCTAGTGGTTCGAAGGGACTAGCGGGAGTGACCTACGAGCAGTACTTC.

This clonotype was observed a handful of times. CDR3 nucleotides: TGCAGCGCGAGCATAACTAGCGGGATAGGCAATGAGCAGTTCTTC. As protein: CSASITSGIGNEQFF. The chain links TRBV29-1 to TRBJ2-1, with 10 bases that match TRBD2. Germline V gives CDR1 SQVTM, CDR2 ANQGSEA. V shed 7 bases, J shed 6 bases, and the junction held 12 bases outside the gene matches. The CDR3 consists of 15 residues.

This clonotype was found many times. Here the CDR3 DNA reads TGTGCCTGGAGTGGAAGCTCTACTTGGGGCACTGAAGCTTTCTTT. Translating gives CAWSGSSTWGTEAFF. J is TRBJ1-1 and V is TRBV30; no reliable D call. The germline V and J ends were trimmed by 1 base and 4 bases, with 16 bases remaining between them. The germline V gene has CDR1 GTSNPN and CDR2 SVGIG (reference sequence). The CDR3 has 15 residues.

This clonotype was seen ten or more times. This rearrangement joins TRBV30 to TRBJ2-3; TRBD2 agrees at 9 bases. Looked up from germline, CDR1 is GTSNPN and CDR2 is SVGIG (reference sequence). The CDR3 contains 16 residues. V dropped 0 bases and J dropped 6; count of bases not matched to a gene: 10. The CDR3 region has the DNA TGTGCCTGGAGTGTGCCGGGAGCGGGAGGTGGCGATACGCAGTATTTT. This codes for CAWSVPGAGGGDTQYF.

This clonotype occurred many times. CDR3 sequence: CASISASASYEQYF. In DNA form, the CDR3 reads TGTGCCAGCATTTCGGCGTCTGCCTCCTACGAGCAGTACTTC. This sequence joins TRBV28 and TRBJ2-7; no clear D. Germline CDR1 is MDHEN and CDR2 is SYDVKM. V lost 7 bases and J 0 bases, leaving 13 bases between the germline ends. The CDR3 sequence is 14 residues long. Based on the CDR3 plus reference TRBV28 and TRBJ2-7, the full variable domain is DVKVTQSSRYLVKRTGEKVFLECVQDMDHENMFWYRQDPGLGLRLIYFSYDVKMKEKGDIPEGYSVSREKKERFSLILESASTNQTSMYLCASISASASYEQYFGPGTRLTVT.

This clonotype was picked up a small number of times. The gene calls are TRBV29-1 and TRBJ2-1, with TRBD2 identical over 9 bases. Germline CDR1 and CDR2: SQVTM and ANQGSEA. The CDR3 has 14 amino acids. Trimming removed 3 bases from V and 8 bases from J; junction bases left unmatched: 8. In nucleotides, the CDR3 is TGCAGCGTTGACCCCGCAGGGACTAGCTATGAGCAGTTCTTC. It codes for CSVDPAGTSYEQFF.

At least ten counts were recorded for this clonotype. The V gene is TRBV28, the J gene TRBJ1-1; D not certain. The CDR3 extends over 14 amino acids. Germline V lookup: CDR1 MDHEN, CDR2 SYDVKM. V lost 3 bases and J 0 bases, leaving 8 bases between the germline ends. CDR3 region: CASSFLSMNTEAFF. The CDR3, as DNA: TGTGCCAGCAGTTTCCTCTCTATGAACACTGAAGCTTTCTTT. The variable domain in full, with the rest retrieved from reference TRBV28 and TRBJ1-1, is DVKVTQSSRYLVKRTGEKVFLECVQDMDHENMFWYRQDPGLGLRLIYFSYDVKMKEKGDIPEGYSVSREKKERFSLILESASTNQTSMYLCASSFLSMNTEAFFGQGTRLTVV.

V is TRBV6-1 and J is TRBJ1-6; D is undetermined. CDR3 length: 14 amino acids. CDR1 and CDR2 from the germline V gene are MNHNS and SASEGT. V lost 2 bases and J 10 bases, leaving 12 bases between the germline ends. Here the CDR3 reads CASSESPEVSPLHF. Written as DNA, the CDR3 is TGTGCCAGCAGTGAATCCCCCGAGGTCTCACCCCTCCACTTT.

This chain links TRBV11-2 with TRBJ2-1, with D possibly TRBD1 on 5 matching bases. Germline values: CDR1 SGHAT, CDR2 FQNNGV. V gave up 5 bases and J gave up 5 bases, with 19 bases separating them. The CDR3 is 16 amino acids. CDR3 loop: CASSLTTRTLNNEQFF. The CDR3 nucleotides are TGTGCCAGCAGCCTAACCACCAGGACACTAAACAATGAGCAGTTCTTC.

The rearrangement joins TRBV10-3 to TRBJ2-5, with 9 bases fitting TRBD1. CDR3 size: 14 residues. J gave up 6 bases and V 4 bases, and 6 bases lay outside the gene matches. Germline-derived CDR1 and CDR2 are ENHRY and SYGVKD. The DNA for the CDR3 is TGTGCCATCAGTGGTACAGGGGGCGAGAAGACCCAGTACTTC. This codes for CAISGTGGEKTQYF.

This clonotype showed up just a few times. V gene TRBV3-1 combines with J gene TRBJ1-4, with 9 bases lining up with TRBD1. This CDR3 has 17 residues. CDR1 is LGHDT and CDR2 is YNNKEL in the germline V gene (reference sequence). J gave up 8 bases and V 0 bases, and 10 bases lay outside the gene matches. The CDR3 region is CASSQEFTGTGKEKLFF. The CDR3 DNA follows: TGTGCCAGCAGCCAAGAGTTTACCGGGACAGGGAAAGAAAAACTGTTTTTT.

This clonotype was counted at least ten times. This chain's CDR3 is CASSELAGVPYEQYF. The CDR3 DNA follows: TGTGCCAGCAGTGAACTAGCGGGAGTTCCCTACGAGCAGTACTTC. The rearrangement links TRBV27 to TRBJ2-7; TRBD2 matches 11 bases. Trimming removed 5 bases from V and 2 bases from J; junction bases left unmatched: 5. The CDR3 extends over 15 amino acids. From germline, CDR1 is MNHEY and CDR2 SMNVEV (reference sequence).

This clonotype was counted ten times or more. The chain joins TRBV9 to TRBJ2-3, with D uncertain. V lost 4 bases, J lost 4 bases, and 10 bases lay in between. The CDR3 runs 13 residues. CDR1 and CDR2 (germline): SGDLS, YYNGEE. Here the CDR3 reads CASSPLRADTQYF. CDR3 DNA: TGTGCCAGCAGCCCCCTTCGGGCAGATACGCAGTATTTT.

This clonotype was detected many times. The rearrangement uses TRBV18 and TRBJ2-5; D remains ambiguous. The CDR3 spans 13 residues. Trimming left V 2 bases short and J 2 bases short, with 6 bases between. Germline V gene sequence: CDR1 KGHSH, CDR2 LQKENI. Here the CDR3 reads CASSPNSQETQYF. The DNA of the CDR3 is TGTGCCAGCTCACCAAACTCGCAAGAGACCCAGTACTTC.

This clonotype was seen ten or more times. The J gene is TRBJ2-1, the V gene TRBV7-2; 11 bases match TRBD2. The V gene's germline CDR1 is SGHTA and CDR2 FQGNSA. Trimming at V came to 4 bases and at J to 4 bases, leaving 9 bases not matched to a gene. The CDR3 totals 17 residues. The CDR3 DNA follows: TGTGCCAGCAGCTGGATTTTGGGACTAGCGGTTTACAATGAGCAGTTCTTC. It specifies CASSWILGLAVYNEQFF.

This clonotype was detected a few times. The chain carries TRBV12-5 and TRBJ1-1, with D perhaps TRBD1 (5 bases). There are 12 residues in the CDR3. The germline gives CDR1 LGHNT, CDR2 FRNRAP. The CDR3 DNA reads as TGTGCGACGGGACTTTTGAACACTGAAGCTTTCTTT. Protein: CATGLLNTEAFF.

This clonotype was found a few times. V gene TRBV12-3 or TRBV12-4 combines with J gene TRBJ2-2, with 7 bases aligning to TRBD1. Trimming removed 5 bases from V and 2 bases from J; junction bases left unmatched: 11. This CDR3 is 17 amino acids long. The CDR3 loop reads CASSPSARQGNTGELFF. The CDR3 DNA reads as TGTGCCAGCAGTCCATCCGCGCGACAGGGAAACACCGGGGAGCTGTTTTTT.

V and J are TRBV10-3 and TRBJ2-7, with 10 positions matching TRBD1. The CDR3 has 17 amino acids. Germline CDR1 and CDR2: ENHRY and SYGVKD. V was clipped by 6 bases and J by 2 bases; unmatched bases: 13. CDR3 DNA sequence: TGTGCCATCAGGGGACAGGGGACAGCGGGAGTAACCTACGAGCAGTACTTC. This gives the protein CAIRGQGTAGVTYEQYF.